This T cell receptor (beta chain) emerged from a study of blood T cell repertoires in COVID-19. Turning to the study itself: T cells, B-cell-depleted T cells, or PBMCs supplied cDNA or gDNA.

Germline V CDR1 and CDR2: SGDLS, YYNGEE. V lost 0 bases to trimming and J lost 1 base, with 10 bases between them. The CDR3 is made up of 15 amino acids. Original data processing: Reference gene primer amplification yielded estimated nucleated cell counts. Only in-frame clones appear in the TCRdb table, and some are missing; sequencing was by immunoSEQ multiplex PCR. That table supplies the V and J calls and clone size; D and trimming were determined from the DNA. Seen here are 45,000 to 55,000 clones, around 84% observed once, and the top ten hold around 11%. The sequencing input was peripheral blood. The rearrangement links TRBV9 to TRBJ1-1; maybe TRBD1 (6 bases). This TCR derives from a man between 65 and 79 years old with active COVID-19. The CDR3 region has the DNA TGTGCCAGCAGCGTAGCCGACAGGCCGAACACTGAAGCTTTCTTT. Its protein is CASSVADRPNTEAFF.